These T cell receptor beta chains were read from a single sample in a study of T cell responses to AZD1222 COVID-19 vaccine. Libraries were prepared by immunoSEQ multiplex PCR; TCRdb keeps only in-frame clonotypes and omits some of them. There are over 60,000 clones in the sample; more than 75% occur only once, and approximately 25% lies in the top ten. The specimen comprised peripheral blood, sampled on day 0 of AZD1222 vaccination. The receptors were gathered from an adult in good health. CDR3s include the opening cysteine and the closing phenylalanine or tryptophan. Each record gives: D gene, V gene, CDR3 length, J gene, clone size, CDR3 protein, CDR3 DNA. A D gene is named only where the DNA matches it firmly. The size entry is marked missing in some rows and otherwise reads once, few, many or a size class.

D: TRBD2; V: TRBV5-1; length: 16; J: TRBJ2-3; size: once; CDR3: CASSLDGRGSIDTQYF; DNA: TGCGCCAGCAGCTTGGATGGGCGGGGGTCGATAGATACGCAGTATTTT
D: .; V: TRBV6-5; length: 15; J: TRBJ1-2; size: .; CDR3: CASISIERGSYGYTF; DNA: TGTGCCAGCATTTCCATTGAAAGGGGTTCCTATGGCTACACCTTC
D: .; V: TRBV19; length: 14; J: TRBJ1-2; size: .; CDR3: CASSIETGLYGYTF; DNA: TGTGCCAGTAGTATAGAGACAGGACTCTATGGCTACACCTTC
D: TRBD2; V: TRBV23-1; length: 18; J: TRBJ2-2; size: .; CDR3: CASSQSSSGDTNTGELFF; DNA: TGCGCCAGCAGTCAATCGAGTAGCGGGGATACTAACACCGGGGAGCTGTTTTTT
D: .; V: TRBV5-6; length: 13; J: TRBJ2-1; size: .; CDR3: CASSLDRDNEQFF; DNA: TGTGCCAGCAGCTTGGACAGGGATAATGAGCAGTTCTTC
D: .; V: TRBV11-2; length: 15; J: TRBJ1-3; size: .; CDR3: CASSLRSSSGNTIYF; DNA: TGTGCCAGCAGCTTACGGTCGAGCTCTGGAAACACCATATATTTT
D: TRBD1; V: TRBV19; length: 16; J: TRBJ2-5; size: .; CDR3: CASSALRDRGEETQYF; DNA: TGTGCCAGTAGTGCGCTCCGGGACAGGGGTGAAGAGACCCAGTACTTC
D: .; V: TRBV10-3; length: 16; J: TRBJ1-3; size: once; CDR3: CAIRGETYNSGNTIYF; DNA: TGTGCCATCAGAGGAGAGACCTACAACTCTGGAAACACCATATATTTT
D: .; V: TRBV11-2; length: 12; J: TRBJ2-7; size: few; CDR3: CASSFSRGEQYF; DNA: TGTGCCAGCAGCTTCAGTAGGGGCGAGCAGTACTTC
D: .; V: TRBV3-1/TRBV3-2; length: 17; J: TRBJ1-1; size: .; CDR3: CASSPPPLTGKNTEAFF; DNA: TGTGCCAGCAGCCCGCCACCTCTTACAGGGAAAAACACTGAAGCTTTCTTT
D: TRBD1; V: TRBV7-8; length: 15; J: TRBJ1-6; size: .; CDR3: CASSLGQGYRSPLHF; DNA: TGTGCCAGCAGCTTGGGACAGGGGTACCGTTCACCCCTCCACTTT
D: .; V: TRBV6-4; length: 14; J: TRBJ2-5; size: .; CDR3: CASSDRLDRKTQYF; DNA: TGTGCCAGCAGTGACCGACTAGACCGGAAGACCCAGTACTTC
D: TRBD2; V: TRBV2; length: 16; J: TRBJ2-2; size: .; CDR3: CASSTRTSGDTGELFF; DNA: TGTGCCAGCAGTACCCGGACTAGCGGGGACACCGGGGAGCTGTTTTTT
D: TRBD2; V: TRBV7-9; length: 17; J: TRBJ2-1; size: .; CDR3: CASSRLTPGLEANEQFF; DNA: TGTGCCAGCAGCCGTTTGACGCCGGGACTAGAAGCAAATGAGCAGTTCTTC
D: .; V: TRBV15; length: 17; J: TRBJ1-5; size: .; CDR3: CATSRAAGLNSNQPQHF; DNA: TGTGCCACCAGTAGAGCGGCAGGCCTCAATAGCAATCAGCCCCAGCATTTT
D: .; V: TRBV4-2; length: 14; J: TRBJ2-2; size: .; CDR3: CASSQEGPTGELFF; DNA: TGTGCCAGCAGCCAAGAAGGCCCGACCGGGGAGCTGTTTTTT
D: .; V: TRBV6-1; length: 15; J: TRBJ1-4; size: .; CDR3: CASSEADLGGQRLFF; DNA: TGTGCCAGCAGTGAAGCAGATTTGGGGGGACAAAGGCTGTTTTTT
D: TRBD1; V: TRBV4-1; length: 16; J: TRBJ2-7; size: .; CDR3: CASSPPPETGVYEQYF; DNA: TGCGCCAGCAGCCCACCTCCCGAGACAGGGGTCTACGAGCAGTACTTC
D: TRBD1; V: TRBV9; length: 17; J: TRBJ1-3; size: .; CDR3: CASSVGTGGITGNTIYF; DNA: TGTGCCAGCAGCGTGGGGACAGGGGGCATCACTGGAAACACCATATATTTT
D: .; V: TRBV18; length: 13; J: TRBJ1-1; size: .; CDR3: CASSPRSNTEAFF; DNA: TGTGCCAGCTCACCCCGGTCGAACACTGAAGCTTTCTTT
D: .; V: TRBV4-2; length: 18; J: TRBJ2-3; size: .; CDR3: CASSQDSYQYLRADTQYF; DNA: TGTGCCAGCAGCCAAGATTCTTATCAGTACCTTCGGGCAGATACGCAGTATTTT
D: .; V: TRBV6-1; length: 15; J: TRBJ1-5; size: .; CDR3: CASSEPDGGCQPQHF; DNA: TGTGCCAGCAGTGAACCAGATGGGGGGTGTCAGCCCCAGCATTTT
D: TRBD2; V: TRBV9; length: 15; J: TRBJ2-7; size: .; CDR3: CASSVGASGVYEQYF; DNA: TGTGCCAGCAGCGTAGGGGCTAGCGGGGTGTACGAGCAGTACTTC
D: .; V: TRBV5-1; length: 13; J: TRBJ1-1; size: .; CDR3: CASSLDDNTEAFF; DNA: TGCGCCAGCAGCTTGGATGACAACACTGAAGCTTTCTTT
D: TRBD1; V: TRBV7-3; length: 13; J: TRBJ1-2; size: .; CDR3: CASSPGTVYGYTF; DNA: TGTGCCAGCAGCCCCGGGACAGTCTATGGCTACACCTTC
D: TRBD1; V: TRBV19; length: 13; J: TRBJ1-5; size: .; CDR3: CASSETGGEPQHF; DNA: TGTGCCAGTAGTGAGACAGGGGGAGAGCCCCAGCATTTT
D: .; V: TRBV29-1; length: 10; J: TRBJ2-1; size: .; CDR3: CSVGWNEQFF; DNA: TGCAGCGTGGGTTGGAATGAGCAGTTCTTC
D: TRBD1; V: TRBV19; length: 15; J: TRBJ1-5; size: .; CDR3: CASSIAGQGAQPQHF; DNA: TGTGCCAGTAGTATAGCGGGACAGGGGGCTCAGCCCCAGCATTTT
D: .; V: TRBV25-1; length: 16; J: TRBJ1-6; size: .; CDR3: CASSESPQFYNSPLHF; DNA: TGTGCCAGCAGTGAATCCCCACAGTTTTATAATTCACCCCTCCACTTT
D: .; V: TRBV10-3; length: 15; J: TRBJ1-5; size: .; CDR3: CAISESAGGNQPQHF; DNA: TGTGCCATCAGTGAGTCGGCGGGCGGCAATCAGCCCCAGCATTTT
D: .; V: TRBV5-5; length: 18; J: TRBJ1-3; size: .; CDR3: CASSLGPGGTSSGNTIYF; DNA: TGTGCCAGCAGCTTGGGCCCCGGGGGGACCTCCTCTGGAAACACCATATATTTT
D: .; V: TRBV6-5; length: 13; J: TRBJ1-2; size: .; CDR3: CASSRDRNYGYTF; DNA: TGTGCCAGCAGTCGTGACAGGAACTATGGCTACACCTTC
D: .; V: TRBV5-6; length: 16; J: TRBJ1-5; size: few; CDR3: CASSLASNARDQPQHF; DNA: TGTGCCAGCAGCTTAGCGAGTAACGCGAGGGATCAGCCCCAGCATTTT
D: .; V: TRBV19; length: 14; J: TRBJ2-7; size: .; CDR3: CATKGGGDSYEQYF; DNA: TGTGCCACCAAGGGAGGGGGTGACTCCTACGAGCAGTACTTC
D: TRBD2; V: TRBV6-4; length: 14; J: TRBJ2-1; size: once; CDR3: CASSDSREGGEQFF; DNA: TGTGCCAGCAGTGATTCCAGGGAGGGTGGCGAGCAGTTCTTC
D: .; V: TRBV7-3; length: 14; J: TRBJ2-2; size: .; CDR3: CASSLGPAVAELFF; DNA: TGTGCCAGCAGCTTAGGACCGGCAGTCGCGGAGCTGTTTTTT
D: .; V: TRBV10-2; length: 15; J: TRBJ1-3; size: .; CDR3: CASSSPGISGNTIYF; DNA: TGCGCCAGCAGTTCTCCAGGGATCTCGGGAAACACCATATATTTT